This T cell receptor (beta chain) comes out of a study of blood T cell repertoires in COVID-19 (dated by TCRdb to between 2020 and 2021). Study-level background: Samples covering the acute and convalescent phases of COVID-19 were provided by collaborators in the United States, Italy and Spain. The samples were drawn from the first 160 participants of the ongoing ImmuneRACE study and from 1,200 or so subjects provided by 6 global collaborators. Where available, HLA class I and class II types were taken from metadata supplied by the sample provider and were not determined by assay-based typing. A de-identified subject ID, COVID-19 status, age in years and sex were almost always included in the sample metadata. Subjects who had been exposed to COVID-19, were actively infected with it, or had recovered from it provided the deeply sampled blood TCRbeta repertoires that made up the dataset. A freely available public database, intended as a resource for researchers studying the immune response to SARS-CoV-2, is where the repertoires were released. The prospective study material was composed of cDNA or gDNA derived from T cells, B-cell-depleted T cells, or PBMCs.

In the prospective study, participants were roughly 18 to 95 years old, resided in 24 geographic areas of the United States, and were enrolled through a virtual design. In the prospective study, participants were assigned to cohorts based on the clinical history participants reported in a screening survey and a study questionnaire. For ImmuneRACE Cohort 3, a participant was defined as recovered based on two consecutive negative NP/OP PCR tests, clearance by a healthcare professional, or resolution of symptoms. In the prospective study, mobile phlebotomists collected whole blood, serum and a nasopharyngeal or oropharyngeal swab from each participant. Participants in the prospective study had the option to provide additional blood draws and questionnaires over an approximately 2-month period. Blood samples from the prospective study were shipped frozen or at room temperature prior to DNA extraction.

On the study overall, not on this receptor specifically: The quantity of clinical and demographic metadata differed by source and by participant and was supplied without curation.

Comment on this clone: The target of this receptor is not known. Within one base of it there is no much larger clone, and no base qualities were kept.

TCRbeta CDR3 regions were amplified from genomic DNA using the immunoSEQ Assay, a bias-controlled multiplex PCR. Concerning the study's data processing: Within the assay, amplification of reference gene primers was used to estimate how many nucleated cells each sample contained. To quantify the absolute abundance of each unique TCRbeta CDR3 rearrangement, sequence reads were collapsed and filtered. For each sample, productive Simpson clonality was calculated by taking the square root of Simpson's diversity index across productive rearrangements. TCRdb took this table from immuneACCESS and kept in-frame rearrangements with V and J called. Such tables lack part of the clones; where checked against another copy, unresolved V genes explain under half of the gap, and the rest is unexplained. The DNA was the basis for D and trimming; V, J and clone size are from that table. The sample yields under 300,000 clones; approximately 85% were counted once. The ten most abundant clones make up about 1.9% of the sample.

This clonotype was obtained from a woman in her fifties or sixties who had recovered from COVID-19. Sequencing was done on a sample of PBMCs or T cells enriched from blood (not recorded which).

Read as DNA, the sequence is TGTGCCAGCAGTTTGTACTCCTCCGGGACAGGGTACTACGAGCAGTACTTC. Its product reads: CASSLYSSGTGYYEQYF. The chain is encoded by TRBV28 joined to TRBJ2-7, and TRBD1 matches 9 of the central bases. The cysteine opens and the phenylalanine closes a CDR3 of 17 amino acids. The DNA shown is the 51-base CDR3, in frame from base 1. The germline V gene specifies MDHEN as CDR1 and SYDVKM as CDR2. Germline trimming amounts to 3 bases on V and 3 bases on J, with 12 as the count of junction bases outside the gene matches.